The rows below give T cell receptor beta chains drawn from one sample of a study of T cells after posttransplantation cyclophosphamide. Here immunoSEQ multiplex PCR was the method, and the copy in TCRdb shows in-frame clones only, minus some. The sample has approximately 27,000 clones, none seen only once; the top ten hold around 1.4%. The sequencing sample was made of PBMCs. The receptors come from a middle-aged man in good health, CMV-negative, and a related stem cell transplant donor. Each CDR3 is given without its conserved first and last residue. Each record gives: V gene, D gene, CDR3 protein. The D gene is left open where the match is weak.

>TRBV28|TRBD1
ASSLYGQVYEQY
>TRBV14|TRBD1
ASSQLGQGAPNYGYT
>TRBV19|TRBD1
ASRGDRGQPNYGYT
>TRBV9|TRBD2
ASSVAGGVLADTQY
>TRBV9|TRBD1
ASSTGDRGSPLH
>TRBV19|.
ASSADRGNTIY
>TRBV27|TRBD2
ASSWSAGTSFPNEQF
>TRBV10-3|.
AISDLASYASEQY
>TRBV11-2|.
ASSLAGVSDTQY
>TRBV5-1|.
ASSLGDISAEAF
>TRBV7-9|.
ASSPQNYEAF
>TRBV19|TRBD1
ATAADRGTEAF
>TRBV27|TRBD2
ASSFTSGTYEQY
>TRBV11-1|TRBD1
ASRPTGGDTQY
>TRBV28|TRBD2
ASRSNRGLAGDEQY
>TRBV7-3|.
ASSMIANTGELF
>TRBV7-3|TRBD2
ASGGSSGANVLT
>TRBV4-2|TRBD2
ASSLDASGGPNEQY
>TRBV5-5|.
ASSLAGWNTEAF
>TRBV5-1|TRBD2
ASSPGIAGFTDTQY
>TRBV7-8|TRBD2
ASSRVGASGSPDTQY
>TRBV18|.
ASSPGDMNTEAF
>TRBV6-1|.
ASSEARRGEQF
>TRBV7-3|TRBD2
ASSLSQTSGRHTQY
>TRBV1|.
TSSQGRQGRAEAF
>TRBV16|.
ASSLDPLANQPQH
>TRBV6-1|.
ASSDEGRSREAF
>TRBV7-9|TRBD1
ASSWGTGSANTGELF
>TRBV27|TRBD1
ASSPATGGVPKNIQY
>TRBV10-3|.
AIGGMGEQY
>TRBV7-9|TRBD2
ASSSRGGLETQY
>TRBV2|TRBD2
ASVETSGAYEQY
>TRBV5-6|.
ASSLGGRGNEQF
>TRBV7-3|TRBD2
ASSPGGASTDTQY
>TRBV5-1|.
ASSFNTATNEKLF
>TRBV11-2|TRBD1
ASSSYRDRAFGNTIY
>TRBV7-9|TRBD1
ASSGAGQGSKEQY
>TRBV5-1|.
ASSLGAGASTDTQY
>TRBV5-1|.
ASSLGLSENEQF
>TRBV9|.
ASSPGRGGVYGYT
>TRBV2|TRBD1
ASSEGQGAGRPQH
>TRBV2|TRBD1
ATLIQGQETQY
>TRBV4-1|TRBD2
ASSHKREGVEQF
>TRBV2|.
ASKQDTQSEQY
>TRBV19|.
ASSPFSGAAGEQY
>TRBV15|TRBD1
ATSRGVRDRTAKNIQY
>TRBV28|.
ASVQGSQPQH
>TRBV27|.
ASSSPQGTGANVLT
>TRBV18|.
ASSPLSGLNTEAF
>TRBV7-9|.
ASAEAGRGGEAF
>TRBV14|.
ASSSRGSSSYEQY
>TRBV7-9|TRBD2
ASSLRGAGANVLT
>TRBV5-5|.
ASSFRWRDTEAF
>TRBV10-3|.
AISDFSLQF
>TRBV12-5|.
ASGLTEADTQY
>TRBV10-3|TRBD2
AIRADRVTSGGRSTDAQY
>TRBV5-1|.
ASSLESLARVTGELF
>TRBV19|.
ASSIGGAHTLKPQH
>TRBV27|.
ASSLSWQSGELF